Included here is one T cell receptor beta chain sequence, with context. The germline V gene encodes CDR1 MNHEY and CDR2 SVGAGI. This CDR3 contains 14 residues. V lost 5 bases and J lost 8, with 18 bases in between. The data originate from a study of blood T cell repertoires in COVID-19. Study information: Sources were T cells, B-cell-depleted T cells, or PBMCs; the material itself was cDNA or gDNA.

Profiled with immunoSEQ multiplex PCR; TCRdb holds only in-frame clones, not every one. The sample has 100,000 to 150,000 clones; approximately 82% are singletons. This sequence originates from a woman in her forties or fifties with acute or convalescent COVID-19. The sequencing input was peripheral blood. The chain employs TRBV6-5 and TRBJ1-2, with D unclear. CDR3 residues: CASSLDFRSSGYTF. The DNA for the CDR3 is TGTGCCAGCAGTCTGGACTTTCGTAGCTCGGGCTACACCTTC.